What follows describes a single T cell receptor beta chain. Germline assignment: CDR1 SGHTA and CDR2 FQGNSA. Trimming stripped 2 bases from V and 2 bases from J, with 7 bases between. The CDR3 is made up of 14 amino acids. This specimen comes from a study of blood T cell repertoires in COVID-19. Looking at the study overall: Researchers got acute and convalescent COVID-19 samples from the United States, Italy and Spain. In each case, the material was cDNA or gDNA derived from T cells, B-cell-depleted T cells, or PBMCs.

Authors' processing steps: Amplification from reference gene primers served as the basis for estimated nucleated cell counts. Here immunoSEQ multiplex PCR was the method, and the copy in TCRdb shows in-frame clones only, minus some. D and trimming come from the DNA, and the V and J calls and clone size come from that table. The sample shows roughly 100,000 clones, 86% of them seen only once. This clonotype originated in a man older than 75 with acute or convalescent COVID-19. Sequencing was done on a sample of peripheral blood. The V call is TRBV7-2, the J call TRBJ1-3; TRBD1 might be the D (6 bases). The CDR3 nucleotides read TGTGCCAGCAGCTTACCAGGGGCTGGAAACACCATATATTTT. Protein: CASSLPGAGNTIYF.